The clone carrying this T cell receptor (beta chain) was counted at least ten times. Its antigen remains unknown. By quantitative 5'-RACE with molecular barcodes, the TCR beta libraries were made. MiXCR was run by TCRdb on the 5' RACE reads, yielding one entry per CDR3 protein. This sample carries about 200,000 distinct CDR3 sequences, roughly 26% of them seen once, and the ten largest clones take around 6.3%. These data originate in a study of CD8 T cells in ankylosing spondylitis. Study-wide findings and caveats: CD8+ by phenotype, disease-linked clones were relatively rare in peripheral blood.

The CDR3 length is 13 residues. Trimming shortened V by 5 bases and J by 6 bases, and 14 bases separated the two germline ends. CDR1 and CDR2 (germline): SGHTA, FQGNSA. This TCR was sampled from a male donor with ankylosing spondylitis or in good health (not recorded which). The chain uses TRBV7-2 and TRBJ2-7; D possibly matches TRBD1 or TRBD2 (5 bases each). Material for sequencing was blood, either unsorted or a sorted T cell fraction (not recorded which). CDR3 in amino acids: CASSTGTSVEQYF. The CDR3 DNA follows: TGTGCCAGCAGCACTGGGACCTCCGTCGAGCAGTACTTC.